This T cell receptor (beta chain) appears in the sequencing data of a study of cytomegalovirus exposure and HLA in healthy donors. Study conclusions and caveats: Some highly shared sequence variants likely arose as a pipeline artifact.

V was trimmed by 5 bases and J by 4 bases, leaving 18 bases between them. The CDR3 length is 16 residues. Germline V lookup: CDR1 MDHEN, CDR2 SYDVKM. Vbeta (60) and Jbeta (13) primers were used in the PCR. Produced via immunoSEQ multiplex PCR; TCRdb's table is partial and in-frame only. Among under 130,000 clones listed, over 70% were seen once. To note about this clone: What it binds is unknown.

This TCR derives from a man aged 35 to 55 in good health and CMV-seronegative. Sequenced: PBMCs. V is TRBV28 and J is TRBJ1-3, with D maybe TRBD1 (6 bases). The DNA of the CDR3 is TGTGCCAGCAGTCGCCTTGGGACAAGGGGCGGAAACACCATATATTTT. This encodes CASSRLGTRGGNTIYF. Full variable domain (remainder filled in from reference TRBV28 and TRBJ1-3): DVKVTQSSRYLVKRTGEKVFLECVQDMDHENMFWYRQDPGLGLRLIYFSYDVKMKEKGDIPEGYSVSREKKERFSLILESASTNQTSMYLCASSRLGTRGGNTIYFGEGSWLTVV.